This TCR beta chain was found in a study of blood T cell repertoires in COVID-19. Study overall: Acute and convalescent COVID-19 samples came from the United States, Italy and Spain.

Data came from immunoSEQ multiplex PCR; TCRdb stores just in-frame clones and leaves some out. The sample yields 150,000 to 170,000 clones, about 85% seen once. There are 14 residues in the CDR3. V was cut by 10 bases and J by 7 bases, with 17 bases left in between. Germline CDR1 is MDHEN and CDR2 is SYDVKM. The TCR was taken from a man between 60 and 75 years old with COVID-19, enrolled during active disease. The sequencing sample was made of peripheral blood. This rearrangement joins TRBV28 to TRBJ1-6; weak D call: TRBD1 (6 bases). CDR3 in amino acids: CATVPQGPNSPLHF. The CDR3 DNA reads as TGTGCCACCGTCCCACAGGGTCCCAATTCACCCCTCCACTTT.